A selection of T cell receptor beta chains follows, all from one sample in a study of Graves' ophthalmopathy and Graves' hyperthyroidism. TCRdb recomputed calls from the multiplex PCR reads with MiXCR, one row per CDR3 protein. The data hold over a million distinct CDR3 sequences, with less than 45% observed a single time. Specimen: peripheral blood or thyroid tissue (not recorded which). The receptors derive from an adult man with Graves' hyperthyroidism. CDR3s include the opening cysteine and the closing phenylalanine or tryptophan. Each record gives: J gene, V gene, D gene, CDR3 length, clone size, CDR3 DNA, CDR3 protein. The D gene is left open where the match is weak. Size values are once, few and many counts, or a class for expanded clones, and some rows have none.

>TRBJ1-1|TRBV29-1|TRBD1|15|many
TGCAGCGTGCAATATCACGGGACACAGGGGAAGGTAGCTTTCTTT
CSVQYHGTQGKVAFF
>TRBJ2-1|TRBV10-3|-|15|-
TGTGCCATCAGTCACCCGGCGGAATCGGGTAATGAGCAGTTCTTC
CAISHPAESGNEQFF
>TRBJ1-5|TRBV20-1|TRBD1|15|-
TGCAGTGCTAAAGTAGCCGACAGGGCCCAAGAGACCCAGCATTTT
CSAKVADRAQETQHF
>TRBJ1-1|TRBV7-9|TRBD1|15|many
TGTGCCAGCAGCCTAGGGACAGGAGCTTACACTGAAGCTTTCTTT
CASSLGTGAYTEAFF
>TRBJ1-2|TRBV5-4|-|14|-
TGTGCCAGCAGCGCTCCGGGACAACCTTATGGCTACACCTTC
CASSAPGQPYGYTF
>TRBJ2-7|TRBV12-3/TRBV12-4|TRBD1|16|many
TGTGCCAGCAGTCATGCCGGGACAGGGGTTTCATACGAGCAGTACTTC
CASSHAGTGVSYEQYF
>TRBJ1-1|TRBV11-2|-|13|few
TGTGCCAGCAGCCACAACGAGAACACTGAAGCTTTCTTT
CASSHNENTEAFF
>TRBJ1-1|TRBV7-9|TRBD1|15|many
TGTGCCAGCAGCGAACAGACAGGGGGGAGCGCTGAAGCTTTCTTT
CASSEQTGGSAEAFF
>TRBJ2-5|TRBV12-3/TRBV12-4|TRBD1|14|many
TGTGCCAGCAATGACGGGACAGGGGAGGAGACCCAGTACTTC
CASNDGTGEETQYF
>TRBJ2-5|TRBV12-3/TRBV12-4|-|14|few
TGTGCCAGCAGTCTGGCCTGGGCCCCAGAGACCCAGTACTTC
CASSLAWAPETQYF
>TRBJ1-6|TRBV20-1|-|13|few
TGCAGTGCTAGCCGTACAAGGGATTCACCCCTCCACTTT
CSASRTRDSPLHF
>TRBJ1-6|TRBV11-2|-|16|few
TGTGCCAGCAGCTTAGATCATGGAGGGGAGGGTTCACCCCTCCACTTT
CASSLDHGGEGSPLHF
>TRBJ2-5|TRBV7-9|-|12|many
TGTGCCAGCAGGACTGCCGGTGAGACCCAGTACTTC
CASRTAGETQYF
>TRBJ2-7|TRBV29-1|TRBD1|13|many
TGCAGCGTTGAAGATCCTAGGGGGCCCGAGCAGTACTTC
CSVEDPRGPEQYF
>TRBJ1-5|TRBV12-5|-|17|-
TGTGCTAGTGGTTTGGTTCAGGTAGGGGTTAGCAATCAGTCCCAGCATTTT
CASGLVQVGVSNQSQHF
>TRBJ2-2|TRBV6-5|TRBD2|18|few
TGTGCCAGCAGTTACTATCCCGGACTAGCGGGGATCACCGGGGAGCTGTTTTTT
CASSYYPGLAGITGELFF
>TRBJ1-6|TRBV7-8|-|14|many
TGTGCCAGCAGCCCACGACGGACAGTTTCACCCCTCCACTTT
CASSPRRTVSPLHF
>TRBJ2-7|TRBV7-6|-|16|many
TGTGCCAGCAGCCCCGAGTCCGGGCCCGTCGGGGGCGAGCAGTACTTC
CASSPESGPVGGEQYF
>TRBJ2-7|TRBV28|-|12|few
TGTGCCAGCAGGCAACAGGGTCACGAGCAGTACTTC
CASRQQGHEQYF
>TRBJ1-5|TRBV5-5|-|15|few
TGTGCCAGCAGCTTGTATCCAGCAGGGGTGAAGCCCCAGCATTTT
CASSLYPAGVKPQHF
>TRBJ1-3|TRBV10-3|TRBD1|13|few
TGTGCCAGCGACCCGGGACAGAGAAACACCATATATTTT
CASDPGQRNTIYF
>TRBJ1-1|TRBV29-1|TRBD1|13|-
TGCAGCGGTTCCAGGGGGCGGAACACTGAAGCTTTCTTT
CSGSRGRNTEAFF
>TRBJ2-2|TRBV6-1|-|16|-
TGTGCCAGCAGTGTGTTCGGGACTGCGAACACCGGGGAGCTGTTTTTT
CASSVFGTANTGELFF
>TRBJ2-7|TRBV7-2|-|12|many
TGTGCCAGCAGCTTCGGGGTTTACGAGCAGTACTTC
CASSFGVYEQYF
>TRBJ2-7|TRBV24-1|-|13|-
TGTGCCACCAGCTACGGACCGCACTACGAGCAGTACTTC
CATSYGPHYEQYF
>TRBJ2-5|TRBV19|-|15|many
TGTGCCAGTCAAAGAGACCACGGATCCAAAGAGACCCAGTACTTC
CASQRDHGSKETQYF
>TRBJ2-7|TRBV5-1|-|14|many
TGCGCCAGCAGATACTGGACAGCCGCCTACGAGCAGTACTTC
CASRYWTAAYEQYF
>TRBJ1-1|TRBV19|-|14|many
TGTGCCAGTACGATTTTAGGGACAAACACTGAAGCTTTCTTT
CASTILGTNTEAFF
>TRBJ2-5|TRBV6-2/TRBV6-3|-|15|few
TGTGCCAGCAGTTACGGGCAGGCGGACCAAGAGACCCAGTACTTC
CASSYGQADQETQYF
>TRBJ2-7|TRBV7-9|-|15|-
TGTGCCAGCAGCTTGTTAGGACTACCCTTAGGCGAGCAGTACTTC
CASSLLGLPLGEQYF
>TRBJ1-1|TRBV10-2|-|16|-
TGCGCCAGCACGACTAGCGAGGACGGCATGAACACTGAAGCTTTCTTT
CASTTSEDGMNTEAFF
>TRBJ1-5|TRBV25-1|TRBD1|15|-
TGTGCCAGCAGTGAATCTAGGACAGGGGGACAGCCCCAGCATTTT
CASSESRTGGQPQHF
>TRBJ2-7|TRBV7-2|-|14|many
TGTGCCAGCAGCTGGGCGCAGGGAACCTACGAGCAGTACTTC
CASSWAQGTYEQYF
>TRBJ1-5|TRBV6-6|-|15|-
TGTGCCAGCAGTTACCTGGGACAATCCAATCAGCCCCAGCATTTT
CASSYLGQSNQPQHF
>TRBJ1-4|TRBV7-8|-|17|-
TGTGCCAGCAGTTACTCAGCCACGACAGCAACTAATGAAAAACTGTTTTTT
CASSYSATTATNEKLFF
>TRBJ2-7|TRBV7-2|TRBD2|14|many
TGTGCCAGCAGCCGGAGCGGGGACCCCTACGAGCAGTACTTC
CASSRSGDPYEQYF
>TRBJ2-5|TRBV20-1|TRBD2|14|-
TGCAGTGCTAGGAAGCGGGGGGGCCAAGAGACCCAGTACTTC
CSARKRGGQETQYF